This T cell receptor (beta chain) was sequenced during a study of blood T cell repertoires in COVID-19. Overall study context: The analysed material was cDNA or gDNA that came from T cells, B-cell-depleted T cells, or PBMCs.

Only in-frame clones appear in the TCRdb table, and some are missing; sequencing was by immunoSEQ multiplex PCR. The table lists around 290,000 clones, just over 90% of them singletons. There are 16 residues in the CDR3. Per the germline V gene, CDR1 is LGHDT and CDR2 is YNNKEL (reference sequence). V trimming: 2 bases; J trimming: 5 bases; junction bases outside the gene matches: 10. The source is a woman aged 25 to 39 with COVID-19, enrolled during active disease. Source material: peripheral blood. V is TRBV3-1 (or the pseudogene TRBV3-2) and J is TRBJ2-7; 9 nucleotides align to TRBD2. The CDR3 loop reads CASSQTTSGFLNEQYF. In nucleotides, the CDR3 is TGTGCCAGCAGCCAAACAACTAGCGGGTTCCTGAACGAGCAGTACTTC.